This T cell receptor (beta chain) originates from a study of cytomegalovirus exposure and HLA in healthy donors. Donors came from a validation cohort of 90 to 150 subjects, distinct from the first 666-subject cohort. This table comes from immunoSEQ multiplex PCR, and its TCRdb copy is limited to in-frame clones, with some not included. In the table there are over 100,000 clones, about 94% of which are singletons. The CDR3 runs to 13 residues. V dropped 3 bases and J dropped 1 base, with 7 bases sitting between them. The germline CDR1 and CDR2 sequences are SGHRS and YFSETQ. The sequencing sample was made of PBMCs. The receptor comes from a woman aged 18 to 35 in good health and CMV-seronegative. V and J are TRBV5-1 and TRBJ1-1, with D perhaps TRBD1 (5 bases). CDR3 sequence reads: CASSSTENTEAFF. CDR3 DNA: TGCGCCAGCAGCTCGACAGAGAACACTGAAGCTTTCTTT. Looking up the rest from reference TRBV5-1 and TRBJ1-1 gives the full variable domain: KAGVTQTPRYLIKTRGQQVTLSCSPISGHRSVSWYQQTPGQGLQFLFEYFSETQRNKGNFPGRFSGRQFSNSRSEMNVSTLELGDSALYLCASSSTENTEAFFGQGTRLTVV.